Listed here is a single T cell receptor beta chain. The V end was cut by 4 bases, the J end by 8 bases, with 17 bases between. The germline gives CDR1 SGHDT, CDR2 YYEEEE. The CDR3 covers 14 residues. This entry comes from a study of blood T cell repertoires in COVID-19. Produced via immunoSEQ multiplex PCR; TCRdb's table is partial and in-frame only. Seen here are around 310,000 clones, approximately 88% observed once, and the top ten hold around 5%. This clonotype was sampled from a man younger than 40 who had recovered from COVID-19. This rearrangement joins TRBV5-6 to TRBJ2-3; possibly TRBD2 for D (6 bases). Sequenced input: PBMCs or T cells enriched from blood (not recorded which). The CDR3 protein is CASSPVEGFSTQYF. The CDR3 region has the DNA TGTGCCAGCAGCCCCGTGGAGGGTTTTTCTACGCAGTATTTT. The full variable domain, rest sourced from reference TRBV5-6 and TRBJ2-3, is DAGVTQSPTHLIKTRGQQVTLRCSPKSGHDTVSWYQQALGQGPQFIFQYYEEEERQRGNFPDRFSGHQFPNYSSELNVNALLLGDSALYLCASSPVEGFSTQYFGPGTRLTVL.